Shown below are 20 T cell receptor beta chains from a single sample sequenced in a study of blood T cell repertoires in COVID-19. Profiling relied on immunoSEQ multiplex PCR, and the TCRdb table lists in-frame clones only, not all of them. Of about 83,000 clones in the sample, about 76% were seen once. The specimen was peripheral blood. Source of these receptors: a woman older than 75 with active or convalescent COVID-19.

The table lists this clone with a few counts. J is TRBJ1-1 and V is TRBV11-3, with a possible D match to TRBD1 (5 bases). The V and J ends lost 2 bases and 7 bases respectively, with 11 bases between them. The germline V gene encodes CDR1 SGHNT and CDR2 YENEEA. The CDR3 is 13 amino acids. The CDR3, as DNA: TGTGCCAGCAGCTTATCTCCAGGGAATGAAGCTTTCTTT. It encodes CASSLSPGNEAFF.

This rearrangement joins TRBV27 to TRBJ2-3; D unclear. Germline CDR1 reads MNHEY; CDR2 reads SMNVEV (reference sequence). V lost 4 bases, J lost 2 bases, and 4 bases lay in between. The CDR3 contains 12 residues. The CDR3, as DNA: TGTGCCAGCAGTTCCAACACAGATACGCAGTATTTT. Residues: CASSSNTDTQYF.

The genes are TRBV6-5 and TRBJ1-6; no definite D call. Looked up from germline, CDR1 is MNHEY and CDR2 is SVGAGI. V lost 2 bases and J 4 bases, leaving 12 bases between the germline ends. The CDR3 spans 16 residues. The CDR3 nucleotides are TGTGCCAGCAGTTACGGTCAGGCCAGATATAATTCACCCCTCCACTTT. Encoded protein: CASSYGQARYNSPLHF.

A few counts support this clone. J is TRBJ2-3 and V is TRBV6-2 or TRBV6-3; 9 bases agree with TRBD1. Germline CDR1 and CDR2: MNHEY and SVGEGT. The CDR3 runs 15 residues. After removal of 6 bases from V and 4 bases from J, the junction contained 8 bases not matched to a gene. The CDR3 sequence is CASSPGTGRADTQYF. The CDR3, as DNA: TGTGCCAGCAGCCCCGGGACAGGGAGGGCAGATACGCAGTATTTT.

The V call is TRBV12-3 or TRBV12-4, the J call TRBJ1-3; D remains ambiguous. This CDR3 has 13 amino acids. With 5 bases removed from V and 0 bases from J, the gap between germline ends came to 5 bases. CDR3 sequence (DNA): TGTGCCAGCAGTCTTAGCTCTGGAAACACCATATATTTT. It codes for CASSLSSGNTIYF.

V is TRBV5-1 and J is TRBJ2-3, with a weak D call TRBD1 (6 bases). This CDR3 contains 18 residues. Germline CDR1 and CDR2: SGHRS and YFSETQ. Trimming pared 0 bases from V and 1 base from J, leaving 18 bases between. The CDR3 DNA reads TGCGCCAGCAGCTTGGGACACCGGGACACTTCAGGCACAGATACGCAGTATTTT. This encodes CASSLGHRDTSGTDTQYF.

In this sample, this clone turned up a few times. The chain is built from TRBV7-9 and TRBJ1-3; 7 bases map to TRBD1. Germline assignment: CDR1 SEHNR and CDR2 FQNEAQ (reference sequence). The CDR3 runs to 14 residues. The J segment lost 2 bases and the V segment lost 4 bases, leaving 2 bases of the junction unmatched. CDR3 in DNA: TGTGCCAGCAGCTCGACAGGGCCTGGAAACACCATATATTTT. Its protein is CASSSTGPGNTIYF.

The chain recombines TRBV7-2 with TRBJ2-3, with TRBD2 matching over 15 bases. This CDR3 region has 19 residues. Germline loops: CDR1 SGHTA, CDR2 FQGNSA. V trimming: 5 bases; J trimming: 4 bases; junction bases outside the gene matches: 13. The CDR3 DNA reads as TGTGCCAGCAGCCATCCTGGACTAGCGGGGGGGCATACATCAGATACGCAGTATTTT. Its protein product is CASSHPGLAGGHTSDTQYF.

The chain has TRBV29-1 and TRBJ1-2; 8 bases map to TRBD1. Germline lookup yields CDR1 SQVTM and CDR2 ANQGSEA. Trimming removed 1 base from V and 4 bases from J; junction bases left unmatched: 2. The CDR3 totals 13 residues. CDR3 region: CSVEGGTGYGYTF. As DNA, the CDR3 is TGCAGCGTTGAAGGTGGGACAGGCTATGGCTACACCTTC.

J is TRBJ2-5 and V is TRBV6-5; D possibly corresponds to TRBD1 (6 bases). V was pared by 4 bases and J by 3 bases, with 12 bases between. The CDR3 totals 14 residues. Germline V gene data show CDR1 as MNHEY and CDR2 as SVGAGI. The CDR3 DNA is TGTGCCAGCAGTTTTGGACAGCCTGAAGAGACCCAGTACTTC. Translating it yields CASSFGQPEETQYF.

This chain uses TRBV28 with TRBJ1-1; a possible D gene is TRBD1 (5 bases). The germline V gene has CDR1 MDHEN and CDR2 SYDVKM. This CDR3 region has 14 residues. Trimming removed 8 bases from V and 1 base from J, with 14 bases in between. CDR3 bases: TGTGCCAGCGTGAACAGGTTGCGGAACACTGAAGCTTTCTTT. The encoded protein is CASVNRLRNTEAFF.

V and J are TRBV13 and TRBJ2-3; 7 bases align to TRBD2. Trimming cost V 2 bases and J 3 bases; bases outside gene matches: 5. CDR3 length equals 15 residues. Germline V lookup: CDR1 PRHDT, CDR2 FYEKMQ (reference sequence). CDR3 protein: CASSLSGAQTDTQYF. The CDR3 DNA sequence: TGTGCCAGCAGCTTAAGCGGGGCACAAACAGATACGCAGTATTTT.

The rearrangement uses TRBV10-3 and TRBJ2-7, with D possibly being TRBD1 (5 bases). V lost 7 bases and J lost 5, with 18 bases in between. From germline, CDR1 is ENHRY and CDR2 SYGVKD. The CDR3 totals 14 residues. Here the CDR3 DNA reads TGTGCCATCAAGAACAGATCGGAAGGGGACGAGCAGTACTTC. This codes for CAIKNRSEGDEQYF.

As DNA, the CDR3 is TGTGCCAGCAGTTCAGGGGATTATGGCTACACCTTC. Translating it yields CASSSGDYGYTF. The chain couples TRBV12-3 or TRBV12-4 to TRBJ1-2, with a tentative D call TRBD1 (6 bases). V lost 4 bases to trimming and J lost 5 bases, with 8 bases between them. The CDR3 contains 12 residues.

The genes are TRBV2 and TRBJ2-1; 11 bases fit TRBD2. In germline, CDR1 is SNHLY, CDR2 FYNNEI. V was pared by 7 bases and J by 7 bases, with 6 bases of the junction left unmatched. The CDR3 is 14 amino acids. Here the CDR3 DNA reads TGTGCCAGCAATCTAGCGGGGGGAGAAAATGAGCAGTTCTTC. It specifies CASNLAGGENEQFF. Drawing the rest from reference TRBV2 and TRBJ2-1, the complete variable domain is EPEVTQTPSHQVTQMGQEVILRCVPISNHLYFYWYRQILGQKVEFLVSFYNNEISEKSEIFDDQFSVERPDGSNFTLKIRSTKLEDSAMYFCASNLAGGENEQFFGPGTRLTVL.

There are a few counts of this clone. V and J are TRBV7-9 and TRBJ1-1; the match to TRBD1 covers 7 bases. Germline V gene data show CDR1 as SEHNR and CDR2 as FQNEAQ (reference sequence). This CDR3 has 15 amino acids. V gave up 5 bases and J gave up 4 bases; unmatched junction bases: 10. The chain's CDR3 is CASSPSGGIGTEAFF. Written as DNA, the CDR3 is TGTGCCAGCAGCCCCTCAGGGGGTATCGGCACTGAAGCTTTCTTT. The variable domain in full, completed from reference TRBV7-9 and TRBJ1-1, reads DTGVSQNPRHKITKRGQNVTFRCDPISEHNRLYWYRQTLGQGPEFLTYFQNEAQLEKSRLLSDRFSAERPKGSFSTLEIQRTEQGDSAMYLCASSPSGGIGTEAFFGQGTRLTVV.

J is TRBJ2-7 and V is TRBV5-5; tentatively, D is TRBD1 (5 bases). Germline assignment: CDR1 SGHKS and CDR2 YYEKEE (reference sequence). V lost 2 bases and J 0 bases, leaving 12 bases between the germline ends. CDR3 length: 15 residues. The CDR3 here is CASSFADSSSYEQYF. In nucleotides, the CDR3 is TGTGCCAGCAGCTTCGCCGACAGCAGCTCCTACGAGCAGTACTTC.

This chain joins TRBV10-3 and TRBJ1-5; D not certain. This CDR3 region has 14 residues. Germline CDR1 ENHRY, CDR2 SYGVKD. Deletions cut 3 bases from V and 4 bases from J, with 10 bases between. The CDR3 loop is CAISDSGTNQPQHF. CDR3 sequence (DNA): TGTGCCATCAGTGACAGCGGCACTAATCAGCCCCAGCATTTT.

This clone was observed once. Here the CDR3 DNA reads TGTGCCAGCAGCTTAGTTCGGGACACCGGGGAGCTGTTTTTT. Residues: CASSLVRDTGELFF. The chain recombines TRBV7-6 with TRBJ2-2, with unresolved D. Trimming removed 1 base at V and 3 bases at J, with 6 bases between. Germline assignment: CDR1 SGHVS and CDR2 FNYEAQ. This CDR3 comprises 14 residues.

This clone was seen just once. This chain uses TRBV19 with TRBJ1-5; D perhaps matches TRBD1 (5 bases). Between the trimmed V and J ends, which lost 5 bases and 0 bases, there was a span of 14 bases. Looked up from germline, CDR1 is LNHDA and CDR2 is SQIVND (reference sequence). There are 16 residues in the CDR3. DNA of the CDR3: TGTGCCAGTAGTGCCAGGGACTTTTATAGCAATCAGCCCCAGCATTTT. This translates into CASSARDFYSNQPQHF.